The 12 T cell receptor beta chains below all came from one sample that was sequenced in a study of molecular identifiers for immune sequencing clone quantification. TCRdb itself ran the PCR reads through MiXCR, one entry per CDR3 protein. Of over 600,000 distinct CDR3 sequences listed, 15% to 20% are singletons. The sequencing input was naive CD8+ T cells from blood, with Jurkat cell RNA spiked in. Subset of the sample: FACS-sorted CD8+CD4-CCR7+CD45RA+ naive T cells. The receptors were gathered from a human donor in good health. Some libraries in this study had Jurkat cell RNA spiked in.

Concerning this clonotype: A much larger clone differs by one base, so this may be a read error. This sequence joins TRBV27 and TRBJ1-1, with D unclear. V was trimmed by 5 bases and J by 3 bases, leaving 10 bases between them. The CDR3 contains 13 residues. Germline V gives CDR1 MNHEY, CDR2 SMNVEV (reference sequence). The CDR3 here is CASSRTVYTEAFF. The CDR3 bases are TGTGCCAGCAGTAGAACGGTTTACACTGAAGCTTTCTTT.

In its sample, this clonotype was seen a few times. One base away lies a much larger clone, so this may be a sequencing read error. This sequence joins TRBV14 and TRBJ2-7, with D unclear. This CDR3 comprises 14 residues. The germline V gene has CDR1 SGHDN and CDR2 FVKESK. CDR3 sequence (DNA): TGTGCCAGCAGCCCCACGGCGAGCTCCTACGAGCGGTACTTC. Protein product: CASSPTASSYERYF.

As concerns this clonotype: This could be a read error, since a much larger clone is one nucleotide away. The CDR3 end shows no conserved phenylalanine or tryptophan, and so a read error is likely. The chain has TRBV15 and TRBJ2-7; 11 positions agree with TRBD1. V lost 5 bases to trimming and J lost 4 bases; unmatched junction nucleotides: 4. The germline V gene has CDR1 LNHNV and CDR2 YYDKDF (reference sequence). The CDR3 extends over 14 amino acids. CDR3 amino acids: CATSGDRGFYEQYS. DNA for the CDR3: TGTGCCACCAGCGGGGACAGGGGGTTTTACGAGCAGTACTCC.

This clonotype was counted at least ten times. The chain uses TRBV7-9 and TRBJ1-5; no reliable D call. Per the germline V gene, CDR1 is SEHNR and CDR2 is FQNEAQ (reference sequence). The V gene lost 5 bases and the J gene lost 0 bases, with 11 bases spanning the gap. The CDR3 length is 15 residues. CDR3 sequence reads: CASSPDGDSNQPQHF. CDR3 nucleotide sequence: TGTGCCAGCAGCCCAGATGGGGATAGCAATCAGCCCCAGCATTTT.

The chain employs TRBV4-1 and TRBJ2-7; D is perhaps TRBD2 (5 bases). The CDR3 has 14 amino acids. Trimming removed 2 bases from V and 1 base from J, with 9 bases in between. CDR1 and CDR2 from the germline V gene are MGHRA and YSYEKL. CDR3 loop: CASSQPTGSYEQYF. CDR3 nucleotide sequence: TGCGCCAGCAGCCAACCGACGGGATCCTACGAGCAGTACTTC.

V is TRBV7-9 and J is TRBJ2-3; 9 bases fit TRBD1. The CDR3 length is 15 residues. J lost 3 bases, V lost 5 bases, and 6 bases had no gene match. Germline lookup yields CDR1 SEHNR and CDR2 FQNEAQ (reference sequence). CDR3 sequence (DNA): TGTGCCAGCAGCGTTAACAGGGGGCTGACAGATACGCAGTATTTT. It codes for CASSVNRGLTDTQYF.

This clonotype was seen more than once but under ten times. Possible read error: a much larger clone is one base away. The chain combines TRBV29-1 with TRBJ2-3, with 8 bases aligning to TRBD2. Germline V gene data show CDR1 as SQVTM and CDR2 as ANQGSEA. This CDR3 is built from 14 residues. The CDR3 DNA reads as TGCAGCGCCGAACTAGCGGCTAGCACAGATGCGCAGTATTTT. Translated: CSAELAASTDAQYF.

At least ten counts were recorded for this clonotype. This chain links TRBV24-1 with TRBJ2-3, with D unresolved. The CDR3 loop spans 15 amino acids. Trimming removed 0 bases from V and 2 bases from J, with 8 bases in between. The germline V gene encodes CDR1 KGHDR and CDR2 SFDVKD. The CDR3 sequence is CATSDLTEHTDTQYF. As DNA, the CDR3 is TGTGCCACCAGTGATTTGACAGAACACACAGATACGCAGTATTTT.

This sequence joins TRBV6-5 and TRBJ1-6; no definite D call. V shed 4 bases and J shed 6 bases, with 4 bases lying between them. The CDR3 contains 12 residues. Germline lookup yields CDR1 MNHEY and CDR2 SVGAGI. CDR3 amino acids: CASSWTNSPLHF. The CDR3 region has the DNA TGTGCCAGCAGTTGGACTAATTCACCCCTCCACTTT.

This clonotype was observed a handful of times. The V gene is TRBV7-9, the J gene TRBJ1-1; D ambiguous. The V and J ends lost 4 bases and 11 bases respectively, with 23 bases between them. The CDR3 length is 15 residues. Germline CDR1 SEHNR, CDR2 FQNEAQ (reference sequence). CDR3 sequence: CASSSTGSPFMWAFF. In DNA form, the CDR3 reads TGTGCCAGCAGCTCGACCGGGTCCCCTTTTATGTGGGCTTTCTTT.

This clonotype appeared a few times. DNA of the CDR3: TGTGCCAGCAGCCAAGTCCTAGCGGGAGGTTCGTACGAGCAGTACTTC. The encoded protein is CASSQVLAGGSYEQYF. The rearrangement joins TRBV4-2 to TRBJ2-7, with TRBD2 matching 11 bases. The CDR3 spans 16 residues. Germline V lookup: CDR1 LGHNA, CDR2 YNFKEQ. J lost 4 bases, V lost 1 base, and 6 bases had no gene match.

This clonotype was picked up many times. This sequence joins TRBV6-5 and TRBJ2-1; 9 bases are a match to TRBD2. The CDR3 has 15 amino acids. From germline, CDR1 is MNHEY and CDR2 SVGAGI. The V segment lost 6 bases and the J segment 6 bases; nucleotides outside the gene matches: 9. The CDR3 protein is CASRNRGGAGNEQFF. The DNA for the CDR3 is TGTGCCAGCAGGAATCGCGGGGGGGCTGGCAATGAGCAGTTCTTC.